These 14 T cell receptor beta chains were sequenced from one sample in a study of T cell repertoires in aging, cancer and after chemotherapy. Amplification of TCR beta used genomic DNA extracted from peripheral blood. Multiplex touch-down PCR with TRB-A/B primers amplified rearranged V-D-J TRB sequences. Via MiXCR, TCRdb re-called the multiplex PCR reads, giving one row per CDR3 protein. The data show several thousand distinct CDR3 sequences, with around 28% seen just once and approximately 8% held by the top ten. Sequencing used blood. The receptors derive from a human donor with a blood cancer.

By its share, this clonotype is medium-sized. The V and J genes are TRBV29-1 and TRBJ2-7, with D possibly being TRBD2 (6 bases). Germline V CDR1 and CDR2: SQVTM, ANQGSEA. With 3 bases removed from V and 7 bases from J, the gap between germline ends came to 10 bases. The CDR3 extends over 11 amino acids. The CDR3, as DNA: TGCAGCGTTGACGTGGGAGGTGAGCAGTACTTC. Encoded protein: CSVDVGGEQYF.

This clonotype is termed medium-sized. The genes are TRBV15 and TRBJ1-2; D possibly corresponds to TRBD1 (6 bases). Trimming took off 6 bases at V and 4 bases at J, with 15 bases between the two ends. This CDR3 comprises 14 residues. CDR1 is LNHNV, CDR2 YYDKDF, per germline (reference sequence). CDR3 residues: CATRGGGDPYGYTF. Written as DNA, the CDR3 is TGTGCCACCAGAGGGGGAGGTGATCCCTATGGCTACACCTTC. Full variable domain (rest looked up from reference TRBV15 and TRBJ1-2): DAMVIQNPRYQVTQFGKPVTLSCSQTLNHNVMYWYQQKSSQAPKLLFHYYDKDFNNEADTPDNFQSRRPNTSFCFLDIRSPGLGDTAMYLCATRGGGDPYGYTFGSGTRLTVV.

Only a few counts were recorded for this clonotype. The chain has TRBV30 and TRBJ1-1; D possibly corresponds to TRBD1 (5 bases). CDR3 size: 12 residues. Germline CDR1 reads GTSNPN; CDR2 reads SVGIG (reference sequence). Trimming cost V 3 bases and J 4 bases, with 9 bases left between them. DNA of the CDR3: TGTGCCTGGAGCAGGGTGAGCACTGAAGCTTTCTTT. Translated, it gives CAWSRVSTEAFF.

The chain uses TRBV6-2 or TRBV6-3 and TRBJ2-5, with D uncertain. CDR1 is MNHEY, CDR2 SVGEGT, per germline. V was pared by 5 bases and J by 5 bases, with 15 bases between. This CDR3 is built from 14 residues. CDR3 nucleotides: TGTGCCAGCAGTCGAGCAGCGCGCCGGGAGACCCAGTACTTC. Its translation: CASSRAARRETQYF.

This clonotype qualifies as medium-sized. The chain is built from TRBV11-3 and TRBJ2-5, with 13 bases identical to TRBD2. V shed 5 bases and J 5 bases; nucleotides not matched to a gene: 8. Germline V CDR1 and CDR2: SGHNT, YENEEA. CDR3 length: 16 amino acids. CDR3 nucleotides: TGTGCCAGCAGCATGACTAGCGGGGGGCAGGGGGAGACCCAGTACTTC. It yields the protein CASSMTSGGQGETQYF.

This sequence joins TRBV20-1 and TRBJ2-5; a weak D match, TRBD2 (5 bases). The germline V gene encodes CDR1 DFQATT and CDR2 SNEGSKA (reference sequence). The CDR3 runs to 12 residues. V lost 5 bases and J 2 bases, leaving 9 bases between the germline ends. CDR3 nucleotides: TGCAGTGCTCTAGGGAGACAAGAGACCCAGTACTTC. Protein: CSALGRQETQYF.

This clonotype ranks as medium-sized. V is TRBV29-1 and J is TRBJ2-1; TRBD1 is a possible D gene (6 bases). The CDR3 has 13 residues. V shed 2 bases and J shed 7 bases, with 12 bases lying between them. Germline V gene data show CDR1 as SQVTM and CDR2 as ANQGSEA. This CDR3 is CSVESDRYNEQFF. The CDR3, as DNA: TGCAGCGTTGAAAGTGACAGGTATAATGAGCAGTTCTTC.

This clonotype was seen more than once but under ten times. The chain is built from TRBV6-2 or TRBV6-3 and TRBJ2-1, with 8 bases identical to TRBD1. V was clipped by 7 bases and J by 4 bases; unmatched bases: 9. The germline gives CDR1 MNHEY, CDR2 SVGEGT. The length of the CDR3 is 15 residues. The CDR3 reads CASTGGSFGYNEQFF. The CDR3 DNA reads TGTGCCAGCACAGGGGGCTCCTTTGGTTACAATGAGCAGTTCTTC.

This clonotype came up a few times. The CDR3 DNA reads TGTGCCATCAGTGAGTCGGAGGGCTATGGCTACACCTTC. Its protein is CAISESEGYGYTF. The gene calls are TRBV10-3 and TRBJ1-2; D gene uncertain. This CDR3 has 13 residues. The V gene's germline CDR1 is ENHRY and CDR2 SYGVKD. Deletions cut 0 bases from V and 4 bases from J, with 6 bases between.

The gene calls are TRBV12-3 or TRBV12-4 and TRBJ2-1, with 9 bases lining up with TRBD2. CDR3 size: 15 residues. V shed 2 bases and J 6 bases; nucleotides not matched to a gene: 5. CDR3 nucleotide sequence: TGTGCCAGCAGTTTAAGCGGGGGGCTCACCAATGAGCAGTTCTTC. It specifies CASSLSGGLTNEQFF.

The V call is TRBV29-1, the J call TRBJ2-6; no definite D call. The germline V gene encodes CDR1 SQVTM and CDR2 ANQGSEA. Between the trimmed V and J ends, which lost 5 bases and 0 bases, there was a span of 8 bases. The CDR3 is made up of 14 amino acids. The CDR3 nucleotides are TGCAGCGTTTCCCAGAGCTCTGGGGCCAACGTCCTGACTTTC. Protein sequence: CSVSQSSGANVLTF.

The chain has TRBV6-2 or TRBV6-3 and TRBJ2-1; D gene uncertain. CDR1 is MNHEY and CDR2 is SVGEGT in the germline V gene. V lost 0 bases and J lost 0, with 12 bases in between. The CDR3 contains 17 residues. CDR3 residues: CASSYSNYLSSYNEQFF. As DNA, the CDR3 is TGTGCCAGCAGTTACTCGAACTACCTCAGCTCCTACAATGAGCAGTTCTTC.

The J gene is TRBJ2-5, the V gene TRBV13; 11 bases are a match to TRBD2. There are 16 residues in the CDR3. J gave up 4 bases and V 3 bases, and 7 bases lay outside the gene matches. In germline, CDR1 is PRHDT, CDR2 FYEKMQ (reference sequence). The CDR3 region has the DNA TGTGCCAGCAGCTTGGGGCTAGCGGGGGGCCGAGAGACCCAGTACTTC. Its protein is CASSLGLAGGRETQYF. Using reference TRBV13 and TRBJ2-5 for the parts outside the CDR3, the full variable domain is AAGVIQSPRHLIKEKRETATLKCYPIPRHDTVYWYQQGPGQDPQFLISFYEKMQSDKGSIPDRFSAQQFSDYHSELNMSSLELGDSALYFCASSLGLAGGRETQYFGPGTRLLVL.

This clonotype has just a few counts. The rearrangement uses TRBV6-1 and TRBJ2-5, with 10 nucleotides matching TRBD2. Germline CDR1 is MNHNS and CDR2 is SASEGT. This CDR3 contains 15 residues. V shed 2 bases and J 2 bases; nucleotides not matched to a gene: 2. CDR3 sequence: CASSELAGVQETQYF. The CDR3 DNA sequence: TGTGCCAGCAGTGAACTAGCGGGGGTTCAAGAGACCCAGTACTTC.